These 19 T cell receptor beta chains were all obtained from the same sample, sequenced in a study of cytomegalovirus exposure and HLA in healthy donors listed by TCRdb under 2017. Preparation of the library involved the immunoSEQ multiplex PCR assay. For the multiplex PCR, a mixture combining 60 forward primers for TCR Vbeta segments and 13 reverse primers for TCR Jbeta segments was used. Here the immuneACCESS table is served through TCRdb, limited to in-frame sequences with V and J called. Missing clones are a known gap in these copies; in checked studies unresolved V genes cover under half, and the rest lacks a known reason. This sample has some 90,000 clones in its table, and 80% of those were observed once. The leading ten clones occupy about 30% of the sample. The sequenced sample consisted of PBMCs. Receptor source: a middle-aged man in good health and CMV-seropositive.

The chain carries TRBV19 and TRBJ1-3; no definite D call. Trimming removed 4 bases from V and 4 bases from J, with 14 bases in between. The CDR3 runs to 15 residues. The germline V gene encodes CDR1 LNHDA and CDR2 SQIVND (reference sequence). CDR3 coding DNA: TGTGCCAGTAGTAGAGGCACCATGCCGGGAAACACCATATATTTT. Its translation is CASSRGTMPGNTIYF. The complete variable domain, with remaining parts taken from reference TRBV19 and TRBJ1-3, reads DGGITQSPKYLFRKEGQNVTLSCEQNLNHDAMYWYRQDPGQGLRLIYYSQIVNDFQKGDIAEGYSVSREKKESFPLTVTSAQKNPTAFYLCASSRGTMPGNTIYFGEGSWLTVV.

A single count supports this clone. This sequence joins TRBV7-2 and TRBJ2-3; 10 bases fit TRBD2. Unmatched junction bases numbered 9, after V lost 2 bases and J lost 1 base. The CDR3 covers 18 residues. Germline loops: CDR1 SGHTA, CDR2 FQGNSA. CDR3 sequence reads: CASSLQVSGRFRTDTQYF. The CDR3 DNA is TGTGCCAGCAGCTTACAGGTTAGCGGGAGGTTCCGCACAGATACGCAGTATTTT.

This clone has only a few counts. The rearrangement joins TRBV29-1 to TRBJ2-3; 7 positions match TRBD2. J gave up 0 bases and V 4 bases, and 10 bases lay outside the gene matches. This CDR3 comprises 16 residues. CDR1 and CDR2 (germline): SQVTM, ANQGSEA. The CDR3 sequence is CSVGQDLAESTDTQYF. CDR3 nucleotide sequence: TGCAGCGTTGGACAAGATCTAGCGGAGAGCACAGATACGCAGTATTTT.

V and J are TRBV5-1 and TRBJ2-3; 8 bases line up with TRBD2. Per germline, CDR1 SGHRS and CDR2 YFSETQ. The CDR3 extends over 15 amino acids. With 5 bases clipped from V and 4 bases from J, the junction kept 9 bases outside the gene matches. As DNA, the CDR3 is TGCGCCAGCAGGACTAGCGTAAATCGGCCAGATACGCAGTATTTT. This translates into CASRTSVNRPDTQYF.

The chain uses TRBV7-3 and TRBJ1-1, with 7 bases aligning to TRBD1. In germline, CDR1 is SGHTA, CDR2 FQGTGA. V shed 2 bases, J shed 4 bases, and the junction held 1 base outside the gene matches. The length of the CDR3 is 13 residues. DNA of the CDR3: TGTGCCAGCAGCTTAGGGACAGCCACTGAAGCTTTCTTT. Protein: CASSLGTATEAFF.

This chain connects TRBV13 to TRBJ2-3; 7 positions agree with TRBD2. The CDR3 runs to 14 residues. CDR1 and CDR2 (germline): PRHDT, FYEKMQ (reference sequence). J lost 3 bases, V lost 5 bases, and 5 bases had no gene match. The CDR3 region has the DNA TGTGCCAGCAGCCATAAGCGGGATACAGATACGCAGTATTTT. Translated, it gives CASSHKRDTDTQYF.

The rearrangement joins TRBV7-5 to TRBJ1-1; the table's D call, TRBD1, has no DNA check behind it. TRBV7-5 is an annotated pseudogene. This CDR3 comprises 17 residues. DNA of the CDR3: TGTGCCAGAAGCTGTGAAAGTGGGACAGGGGAAGTTGATGAAGCTTTCTTT. Translating gives CARSCESGTGEVDEAFF.

This chain links TRBV29-1 with TRBJ1-5; 8 bases are a match to TRBD1. The V and J ends lost 4 bases and 9 bases, in that order; junction bases with no gene match: 20. The CDR3 is 17 residues long. The germline gives CDR1 SQVTM, CDR2 ANQGSEA. CDR3 in DNA: TGCAGCGTTGGGGGAGCCTCTGACGCAGGGGGCAGCGGGCCCCAGCATTTT. Translated, it gives CSVGGASDAGGSGPQHF.

This chain's CDR3 is CASSMIGTSGKRAGELFF. Written as DNA, the CDR3 is TGTGCCAGCAGCATGATTGGGACTAGCGGGAAAAGGGCCGGGGAGCTGTTTTTT. The genes are TRBV21-1 and TRBJ2-2; TRBD2, as called in the table, went unchecked against the DNA. TRBV21-1 is recorded as a pseudogene. This CDR3 is 18 amino acids long.

The chain couples TRBV30 to TRBJ2-5; the match to TRBD2 covers 13 bases. The CDR3 runs 15 residues. Unmatched junction bases numbered 3, after V lost 1 base and J lost 4 bases. The germline V gene has CDR1 GTSNPN and CDR2 SVGIG (reference sequence). In DNA, the CDR3 is TGTGCCTGGAGTGGGGGACTAGCGGGAATAGAGACCCAGTACTTC. Translation: CAWSGGLAGIETQYF.

The chain joins TRBV6-6 to TRBJ2-7; 7 nucleotides agree with TRBD1. Trimming cost V 7 bases and J 5 bases; bases outside gene matches: 11. CDR1 is MNHNY, CDR2 SVGAGI, per germline (reference sequence). The CDR3 sequence is 14 residues long. The DNA for the CDR3 is TGTGCCAGCACCCCCTACTCGGGGACAGACGAGCAGTACTTC. Its translation is CASTPYSGTDEQYF.

In this sample, this clone turned up once. The V call is TRBV25-1, the J call TRBJ2-1; weak D call: TRBD2 (5 bases). Germline CDR1 MGHDK, CDR2 SYGVNS. This CDR3 comprises 13 residues. V lost 6 bases, J lost 7 bases, and 13 bases lay in between. The chain's CDR3 is CASRTGIKNEQFF. CDR3 nucleotides: TGTGCCAGCAGGACGGGAATCAAAAATGAGCAGTTCTTC.

The rearrangement uses TRBV11-3 and TRBJ2-2, with 9 bases fitting TRBD2. Trimming took 3 bases from V and 5 from J; bases not matched to a gene: 1. The germline V gene has CDR1 SGHNT and CDR2 YENEEA. CDR3 length: 14 amino acids. Here the CDR3 DNA reads TGTGCCAGCAGCTTGGGACTAGCTACCGGGGAGCTGTTTTTT. The encoded protein is CASSLGLATGELFF.

The gene calls are TRBV5-6 and TRBJ1-4, with D possibly being TRBD1 (5 bases). CDR3 length: 13 residues. Germline CDR1 SGHDT, CDR2 YYEEEE. V lost 8 bases and J 5 bases, leaving 13 bases between the germline ends. CDR3 in DNA: TGTGCCAGTTCGGGACTGCGAAATGAAAAACTGTTTTTT. Translating it yields CASSGLRNEKLFF.

This chain joins TRBV6-1 and TRBJ1-5; 9 bases are shared with TRBD1. Germline-derived CDR1 and CDR2 are MNHNS and SASEGT. The CDR3 loop spans 13 amino acids. The V gene end was trimmed by 6 bases and the J gene end by 5 bases; junction bases not matched to a gene: 2. The CDR3: CASRDRGHQPQHF. The CDR3 region has the DNA TGTGCCAGCAGGGACAGGGGCCATCAGCCCCAGCATTTT.

This chain uses TRBV5-6 with TRBJ2-1; D gene uncertain. The CDR3 is 12 residues long. Between the trimmed V and J ends, which lost 4 bases and 8 bases, there was a span of 10 bases. Germline CDR1 and CDR2: SGHDT and YYEEEE. The DNA of the CDR3 is TGTGCCAGCAGCCCTCTTTGGCATGAGCAGTTCTTC. Its protein product is CASSPLWHEQFF. The variable domain in full, with the rest retrieved from reference TRBV5-6 and TRBJ2-1, is DAGVTQSPTHLIKTRGQQVTLRCSPKSGHDTVSWYQQALGQGPQFIFQYYEEEERQRGNFPDRFSGHQFPNYSSELNVNALLLGDSALYLCASSPLWHEQFFGPGTRLTVL.

The chain joins TRBV5-4 to TRBJ2-2; D is perhaps TRBD2 (6 bases). V was trimmed by 2 bases and J by 7 bases, leaving 12 bases between them. The CDR3 contains 14 residues. Germline V gene sequence: CDR1 SGHNT, CDR2 YYREEE (reference sequence). As DNA, the CDR3 is TGTGCCAGCAGCTTTGAGAGGCGGGGCGGGGAGCTGTTTTTT. Translated: CASSFERRGGELFF. The full variable domain, in which reference TRBV5-4 and TRBJ2-2 provide the parts outside the CDR3, is ETGVTQSPTHLIKTRGQQVTLRCSSQSGHNTVSWYQQALGQGPQFIFQYYREEENGRGNFPPRFSGLQFPNYSSELNVNALELDDSALYLCASSFERRGGELFFGEGSRLTVL.

The rearrangement uses TRBV5-4 and TRBJ1-1; 7 bases are a match to TRBD1. CDR1 is SGHNT, CDR2 YYREEE, per germline (reference sequence). Trimming removed 4 bases from V and 8 bases from J; junction bases left unmatched: 2. This CDR3 has 11 amino acids. The CDR3 region is CASSQGQEAFF. The CDR3 DNA is TGTGCCAGCAGCCAGGGACAGGAAGCTTTCTTT. Drawing the rest from reference TRBV5-4 and TRBJ1-1, the complete variable domain is ETGVTQSPTHLIKTRGQQVTLRCSSQSGHNTVSWYQQALGQGPQFIFQYYREEENGRGNFPPRFSGLQFPNYSSELNVNALELDDSALYLCASSQGQEAFFGQGTRLTVV.

The J gene is TRBJ1-1, the V gene TRBV10-2, with TRBD1 matching over 8 bases. The CDR3 is 13 residues long. The germline gives CDR1 WSHSY, CDR2 SAAADI. Unmatched junction bases numbered 4, after V lost 10 bases and J lost 0 bases. This chain's CDR3 is CATQDRVNTEAFF. The CDR3, as DNA: TGCGCCACCCAGGACAGGGTGAACACTGAAGCTTTCTTT.